This is a list of T cell receptor beta chains from one sample in a study of Graves' ophthalmopathy and Graves' hyperthyroidism. TCRdb passed the multiplex PCR reads through MiXCR, listing each CDR3 protein once. The top ten hold roughly 7% of the sample, which has roughly 410,000 distinct CDR3 sequences, over 15% seen once. Sequences were obtained from peripheral blood. The receptors shown here come from a young woman with stable Graves' hyperthyroidism. The CDR3 runs from the conserved cysteine through the conserved F or W. Each record gives: D gene, V gene, clone size, CDR3 protein. The D gene is left open where the match is weak. Part of the rows lack a size; the others show once, few, many or a class for expanded clones.

d_gene: -; v_gene: TRBV5-1; abundance: few; CDR3aa: CASSLRGGKQETQYF
d_gene: -; v_gene: TRBV6-1; abundance: many; CDR3aa: CASSPQTGANVLTF
d_gene: TRBD2; v_gene: TRBV6-2/TRBV6-3; abundance: many; CDR3aa: CASSLWTSRETQYF
d_gene: TRBD1; v_gene: TRBV29-1; abundance: many; CDR3aa: CSVGEGAEGYTF
d_gene: -; v_gene: TRBV5-1; abundance: -; CDR3aa: CASSLGPQGKYGYTF
d_gene: -; v_gene: TRBV13; abundance: many; CDR3aa: CASSLGPWMDEFGETQYF
d_gene: -; v_gene: TRBV6-1; abundance: many; CDR3aa: CASSIGEARGIYGYTF
d_gene: -; v_gene: TRBV12-3/TRBV12-4; abundance: many; CDR3aa: CASSSPRADQPQHF
d_gene: -; v_gene: TRBV12-3/TRBV12-4; abundance: many; CDR3aa: CASSLWGGNQPQHF
d_gene: -; v_gene: TRBV7-3; abundance: many; CDR3aa: CASSLKRDDEQYF
d_gene: TRBD1; v_gene: TRBV11-2; abundance: -; CDR3aa: CASSSNRGLNYYEQYF
d_gene: TRBD1; v_gene: TRBV13; abundance: -; CDR3aa: CASSLDEGGITGELFF
d_gene: TRBD2; v_gene: TRBV5-1; abundance: -; CDR3aa: CASSRLGGGIPSQETQYF
d_gene: -; v_gene: TRBV5-1; abundance: many; CDR3aa: CASSSQAGGYTF
d_gene: -; v_gene: TRBV3-1; abundance: many; CDR3aa: CASSVKQVKTQYF
d_gene: -; v_gene: TRBV19; abundance: -; CDR3aa: CASSRVDSDYGYTF
d_gene: -; v_gene: TRBV7-9; abundance: many; CDR3aa: CASSPGVSYEQYF
d_gene: TRBD1; v_gene: TRBV19; abundance: many; CDR3aa: CASSILGGAGYTEAFF
d_gene: -; v_gene: TRBV20-1; abundance: few; CDR3aa: CSAREESPWETQYF
d_gene: -; v_gene: TRBV11-2; abundance: many; CDR3aa: CASSLGAPELLF
d_gene: -; v_gene: TRBV12-3/TRBV12-4; abundance: -; CDR3aa: CASSLSPKLGETQYF
d_gene: TRBD1; v_gene: TRBV27; abundance: many; CDR3aa: CASSGGQGDGYTF
d_gene: -; v_gene: TRBV7-8; abundance: many; CDR3aa: CASSLTGTFSGNTIYF
d_gene: TRBD1; v_gene: TRBV12-3/TRBV12-4; abundance: -; CDR3aa: CASSFGTGWGELFF
d_gene: TRBD1; v_gene: TRBV19; abundance: many; CDR3aa: CASSIETSRGFQPQHF